The 10 T cell receptor beta chains given below trace back to one sample, sequenced in a study of cytomegalovirus exposure and HLA in healthy donors. PCR was performed using 60 Vbeta and 13 Jbeta primers. Repertoires were generated with immunoSEQ multiplex PCR, while TCRdb's copy carries only in-frame clones and drops some. The table lists under 200,000 clones, 78% of them singletons. Source material: PBMCs. The receptors were sampled from a woman between 25 and 40 years old in good health and CMV-seropositive.

This clone turned up a few times. The genes are TRBV6-5 and TRBJ2-1, with D perhaps TRBD2 (5 bases). This CDR3 has 15 residues. Looked up from germline, CDR1 is MNHEY and CDR2 is SVGAGI. Trimming left V 0 bases short and J 6 bases short, with 12 bases between. The CDR3 region is CASSYSISGVNEQFF. CDR3 in DNA: TGTGCCAGCAGTTACTCGATCTCCGGGGTCAATGAGCAGTTCTTC.

The genes are TRBV9 and TRBJ2-3; D is possibly TRBD2 (5 bases). CDR3 length equals 16 residues. Germline values: CDR1 SGDLS, CDR2 YYNGEE. V dropped 0 bases and J dropped 1 base, with 12 bases sitting between them. The CDR3: CASSVAGSEGTDTQYF. CDR3 coding DNA: TGTGCCAGCAGCGTAGCTGGGAGCGAGGGCACAGATACGCAGTATTTT.

The chain combines TRBV6-1 with TRBJ2-1, with D perhaps TRBD2 (5 bases). V lost 4 bases to trimming and J lost 2 bases, with 12 bases between them. CDR1 and CDR2 (germline): MNHNS, SASEGT. The CDR3 contains 15 residues. In DNA form, the CDR3 reads TGTGCCAGCAGTGCCGGGGAGACCCCCTACAATGAGCAGTTCTTC. Translated: CASSAGETPYNEQFF.

This clone was recorded only once. The chain links TRBV4-1 to TRBJ2-7; tentative D call: TRBD2 (6 bases). V was clipped by 1 base and J by 1 base, with 17 bases between them. CDR1 MGHRA and CDR2 YSYEKL come from the germline V gene. The CDR3 runs to 17 residues. The CDR3 sequence is CASSQVDFLGGSYEQYF. DNA for the CDR3: TGCGCCAGCAGCCAAGTCGATTTCCTCGGAGGGTCCTACGAGCAGTACTTC.

The chain combines TRBV5-1 with TRBJ2-1; 10 bases are shared with TRBD2. V lost 4 bases and J lost 8; bases outside the gene matches: 12. The CDR3 has 16 amino acids. The germline V gene has CDR1 SGHRS and CDR2 YFSETQ. The CDR3 here is CASSRSEAGGPDEQFF. The CDR3 DNA sequence: TGCGCCAGCAGCCGTTCAGAAGCGGGAGGGCCGGATGAGCAGTTCTTC.

The chain couples TRBV4-3 to TRBJ1-5; 11 bases line up with TRBD1. The J segment lost 4 bases and the V segment lost 8 bases, leaving 4 bases of the junction unmatched. The CDR3 consists of 14 residues. Germline CDR1 and CDR2: LGHNA and YSLEER. The CDR3 here is CASGWDRGNQPQHF. In DNA, the CDR3 is TGCGCCAGCGGATGGGACAGGGGGAATCAGCCCCAGCATTTT.

The chain combines TRBV6-1 with TRBJ2-1, with 11 bases identical to TRBD2. This CDR3 region has 16 residues. The germline CDR1 and CDR2 sequences are MNHNS and SASEGT. J gave up 6 bases and V 4 bases, and 8 bases lay outside the gene matches. This CDR3 reads CASSAPLAGASNEQFF. Written as DNA, the CDR3 is TGTGCCAGCAGTGCCCCACTAGCGGGAGCAAGCAATGAGCAGTTCTTC.

CDR3 residues: CASTPTGGVSGANVLTF. The CDR3 DNA reads as TGTGCCAGCACCCCGACAGGGGGGGTGTCTGGGGCCAACGTCCTGACTTTC. The rearrangement links TRBV5-4 to TRBJ2-6, with 9 bases identical to TRBD1. V lost 6 bases, J lost 1 base, and 8 bases stayed unmatched. The CDR3 is 17 amino acids. Germline V gene lookup returns CDR1 SGHNT and CDR2 YYREEE (reference sequence).

Only one count was recorded for this clone. The J gene is TRBJ2-3, the V gene TRBV7-2, with 7 bases matching TRBD2. Per germline, CDR1 SGHTA and CDR2 FQGNSA. Trimming cost V 3 bases and J 2 bases; bases outside gene matches: 5. This CDR3 is built from 15 residues. The CDR3 DNA reads TGTGCCAGCAGCTTCGCCGGACTAGTCACAGATACGCAGTATTTT. Encoded protein: CASSFAGLVTDTQYF.

The chain couples TRBV7-6 to TRBJ1-1; 7 bases are shared with TRBD1. The CDR3 loop spans 15 amino acids. The J segment lost 4 bases and the V segment lost 5 bases, leaving 10 bases of the junction unmatched. Germline CDR1 is SGHVS and CDR2 is FNYEAQ. The chain's CDR3 is CASSPFDRAFTEAFF. The DNA for the CDR3 is TGTGCCAGCAGCCCCTTTGACAGGGCCTTCACTGAAGCTTTCTTT.